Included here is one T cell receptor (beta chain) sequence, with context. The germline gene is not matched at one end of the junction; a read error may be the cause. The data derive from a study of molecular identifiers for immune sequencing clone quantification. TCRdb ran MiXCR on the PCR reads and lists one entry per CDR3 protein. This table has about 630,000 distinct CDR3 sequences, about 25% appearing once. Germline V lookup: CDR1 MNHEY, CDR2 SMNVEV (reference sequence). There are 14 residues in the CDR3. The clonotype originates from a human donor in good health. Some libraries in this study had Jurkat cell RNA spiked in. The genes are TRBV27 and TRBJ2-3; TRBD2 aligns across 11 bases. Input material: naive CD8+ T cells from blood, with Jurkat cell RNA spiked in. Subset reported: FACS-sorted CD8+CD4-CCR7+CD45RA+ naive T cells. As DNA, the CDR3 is TGTGCCGGCAGTTTAGCGGGGGGGGCAGATACGCAGTATTTT. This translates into CAGSLAGGADTQYF.